This T cell receptor beta chain comes out of a study of T cell responses to AZD1222 COVID-19 vaccine. Study-level findings and limits: Repertoires were obtained solely post-peak T cell response. Targeting of unmutated variant regions was reportedly seen in nearly half of spike-specific TCRs.

Data came from immunoSEQ multiplex PCR; TCRdb stores just in-frame clones and leaves some out. This table has approximately 71,000 clones, around 83% appearing once. In the case of this clone: The antigen remains undetermined.

Germline V gene data show CDR1 as SEHNR and CDR2 as FQNEAQ (reference sequence). V lost 5 bases to trimming and J lost 0 bases, with 10 bases between them. This CDR3 contains 14 residues. V usage is TRBV7-9 and J usage is TRBJ1-1; D may be TRBD1 (6 bases). The TCR originated in an adult in good health. Sequencing was performed on peripheral blood, taken on day 0 of AZD1222 vaccination. The CDR3 DNA follows: TGTGCCAGCAGCCACAGGGTCATGAACACTGAAGCTTTCTTT. Protein: CASSHRVMNTEAFF.